This TCR beta chain emerged from a study of T cells expressing NK-cell markers. On the study more broadly: CD3+CD56+NKG2C+, CD3+CD56+NKG2C- and CD3+CD56-NKG2C+ T cells, once sorted, supplied the TCR beta repertoires.

General study findings and limits: These same clonotypes (in a handful of donors) also led the CD3+CD56-NKG2C+ fraction.

Germline V gene data show CDR1 as SGHRS and CDR2 as YFSETQ. This CDR3 is 19 amino acids long. For this clonotype: What it recognizes is unknown.

The TCR beta cDNA came from 5'RACE template switching with UMIs. TCRdb reanalyzed the 5' RACE reads and collapses them to one entry per CDR3 protein, without DNA. The sample table includes a few hundred thousand distinct CDR3 sequences. Material for sequencing was blood T cells: a sorted CD56 or NKG2C T cell subset, CD4+ or CD8+ T cells, or bulk PBMC T cells (not recorded which). This TCR derives from a man between 18 and 69 years old in good health. This chain links TRBV5-1 with TRBJ2-2; TCRdb's assignment of TRBD2 cannot be checked, as there is no DNA. The CDR3 protein is CASSLAGGLAGPFDGELFF. The full variable domain, rest sourced from reference TRBV5-1 and TRBJ2-2, is KAGVTQTPRYLIKTRGQQVTLSCSPISGHRSVSWYQQTPGQGLQFLFEYFSETQRNKGNFPGRFSGRQFSNSRSEMNVSTLELGDSALYLCASSLAGGLAGPFDGELFFGEGSRLTVL.